Sequencing of this TCR beta chain was carried out in a study of shared clonotypes between healthy human individuals. Study-level background: Three plates were used per donor for CD4 naive, three for CD4 memory, two for CD8 naive and one for CD8 memory.

Findings and caveats of the study: What rarefaction showed was incomplete sorted-subset sequencing despite large depth. The four-donor shared clonotypes exceeded non-shared clonotypes in generation probability, with non-shared ones scoring lower. Some naive CD4 clonotypes, 4% to 6%, turned up in common across four donors.

Libraries were prepared by immunoSEQ multiplex PCR; TCRdb keeps only in-frame clonotypes and omits some of them. The sample lists 640,000 or so clones; 72% were seen once. This clone came up once. Antigen specificity is unknown. Source material: memory CD4+ T cells sorted from blood. The subset: CD45RA-negative fraction. The source is a woman aged 30 to 39 in good health.

The DNA for the CDR3 is TGTGCCAGCAGCCGGCGAGCAGCGGGAGCCCCAGAGACCCAGTACTTC. This gives the protein CASSRRAAGAPETQYF. V gene TRBV4-2 combines with J gene TRBJ2-5, with 8 bases fitting TRBD2. The CDR3 is 16 residues long. J was trimmed by 4 bases and V by 4 bases; bases with no gene match: 11. Germline V gene lookup returns CDR1 LGHNA and CDR2 YNFKEQ.